This paragraph covers one T cell receptor (beta chain) sequence. This specimen comes from a study of blood T cell repertoires in COVID-19. Study in general: Samples representing acute and convalescent COVID-19 were sourced from the United States, Italy and Spain.

V lost 3 bases to trimming and J lost 5 bases; unmatched junction nucleotides: 7. The CDR3 is 15 residues long. Germline V CDR1 and CDR2: LGHNT, FRNRAP. Per the authors' pipeline: Reference gene primers were amplified, and this amplification served to estimate nucleated cell counts. Assay used: immunoSEQ multiplex PCR; TCRdb lists only in-frame clones, some missing. V and J calls and clone size come straight from that table; D and trimming were deduced from the DNA. The sample holds under 95,000 clones; approximately 90% are singletons and the top ten take 5.4%. The TCR originated in a man between 60 and 75 years old with acute or convalescent COVID-19. The chain uses TRBV12-5 and TRBJ2-1; 7 bases are shared with TRBD1. Sample: peripheral blood. The CDR3 DNA follows: TGTGCTAGTGGTTTCCCCCGCGACAGGGACAATGAGCAGTTCTTC. Its protein is CASGFPRDRDNEQFF.